The 16 T cell receptor beta chains below were found in one sample sequenced in a study of CD8 T cells in Susac syndrome. A quantity of about 0.5 to 1 ug RNA underwent reverse transcription using random hexamers. TCRdb fed the immunoSEQ multiplex PCR reads into MiXCR, producing one record per CDR3 protein. This sample carries around 180,000 distinct CDR3 sequences, 90% to 96% of them seen once, and the ten largest clones take about 0.093%. The sequencing input was CD4+ T cells from PBMCs. The receptor source for this set is a human donor with multiple sclerosis.

V gene TRBV10-1 combines with J gene TRBJ1-6; 7 nucleotides match TRBD1. The CDR3 is 14 amino acids. After removal of 3 bases from V and 7 bases from J, the junction contained 3 bases not matched to a gene. Germline assignment: CDR1 WNHNN and CDR2 SYGVQD (reference sequence). The CDR3 nucleotides are TGCGCCAGCAGTGACAGGGGGTTGAATTCACCCCTCCACTTT. Its translation is CASSDRGLNSPLHF.

The gene calls are TRBV7-6 and TRBJ2-2, with 7 bases matching TRBD1. Germline V gene sequence: CDR1 SGHVS, CDR2 FNYEAQ. This CDR3 has 16 amino acids. V was clipped by 5 bases and J by 6 bases; unmatched bases: 12. Here the CDR3 DNA reads TGTGCCAGCAGCCTACTTGGTGGACAGGATTCCGGGGAGCTGTTTTTT. Translation: CASSLLGGQDSGELFF.

The chain carries TRBV20-1 and TRBJ1-5; D is possibly TRBD1 (5 bases). CDR1 is DFQATT, CDR2 SNEGSKA, per germline (reference sequence). V was clipped by 3 bases and J by 5 bases, with 8 bases between them. The CDR3 is 12 residues long. CDR3 protein: CSARWDDQPQHF. The CDR3 DNA sequence: TGCAGTGCTAGGTGGGACGATCAGCCCCAGCATTTT.

This rearrangement joins TRBV3-1 to TRBJ2-3; TRBD2 aligns across 11 bases. CDR1 LGHDT and CDR2 YNNKEL come from the germline V gene (reference sequence). This CDR3 has 16 amino acids. V lost 4 bases to trimming and J lost 2 bases; unmatched junction nucleotides: 5. CDR3 nucleotide sequence: TGTGCCAGCAGCCCGACGGGACTAGCGGTCACAGATACGCAGTATTTT. As protein: CASSPTGLAVTDTQYF.

This chain joins TRBV6-2 or TRBV6-3 and TRBJ1-2, with D possibly TRBD1 on 5 matching bases. V shed 5 bases and J shed 0 bases, with 13 bases lying between them. In germline, CDR1 is MNHEY, CDR2 SVGEGT. This CDR3 is 15 amino acids long. The CDR3 region is CASSRTPRSNYGYTF. The CDR3 bases are TGTGCCAGCAGTCGGACACCTAGATCTAACTATGGCTACACCTTC.

The chain has TRBV29-1 and TRBJ2-1; 8 bases agree with TRBD1. Per the germline V gene, CDR1 is SQVTM and CDR2 is ANQGSEA. The CDR3 runs 15 residues. V gave up 4 bases and J gave up 7 bases; unmatched junction bases: 12. The CDR3 here is CSVGTAGGSWNEQFF. The CDR3 DNA reads TGCAGCGTTGGAACCGCAGGGGGCTCTTGGAATGAGCAGTTCTTC.

The chain carries TRBV30 and TRBJ1-5, with D possibly TRBD1 on 6 matching bases. Germline V CDR1 and CDR2: GTSNPN, SVGIG (reference sequence). This CDR3 contains 14 residues. V dropped 0 bases and J dropped 5 bases, with 11 bases sitting between them. CDR3 DNA sequence: TGTGCCTGGAGTGTTGGACAGAGATATCAGCCCCAGCATTTT. Translation gives CAWSVGQRYQPQHF.

The V gene is TRBV19, the J gene TRBJ1-5, with TRBD1 identical over 7 bases. The V and J ends lost 2 bases and 2 bases, in that order; junction bases with no gene match: 6. Germline CDR1 reads LNHDA; CDR2 reads SQIVND (reference sequence). The CDR3 has 16 residues. Here the CDR3 reads CASSISSRGGNQPQHF. The CDR3 nucleotides are TGTGCCAGTAGTATATCTTCCAGGGGGGGCAATCAGCCCCAGCATTTT.

V and J are TRBV20-1 and TRBJ2-1; 7 nucleotides agree with TRBD1. The CDR3 totals 15 residues. Trimming took 1 base from V and 5 from J; bases not matched to a gene: 8. From germline, CDR1 is DFQATT and CDR2 SNEGSKA (reference sequence). The CDR3 protein is CSARALGQANNEQFF. The CDR3 nucleotides are TGCAGTGCTAGAGCCCTCGGACAGGCGAACAATGAGCAGTTCTTC.

V and J are TRBV15 and TRBJ1-6, with D perhaps matching TRBD1 (5 bases). V was cut by 3 bases and J by 7 bases, with 7 bases left in between. CDR3 length: 13 amino acids. Per germline, CDR1 LNHNV and CDR2 YYDKDF (reference sequence). The chain's CDR3 is CATSREGNSPLHF. The CDR3, as DNA: TGTGCCACCAGCAGGGAGGGGAATTCACCCCTCCACTTT. The entire variable domain, with the rest obtained from reference TRBV15 and TRBJ1-6, is as follows: DAMVIQNPRYQVTQFGKPVTLSCSQTLNHNVMYWYQQKSSQAPKLLFHYYDKDFNNEADTPDNFQSRRPNTSFCFLDIRSPGLGDTAMYLCATSREGNSPLHFGNGTRLTVT.

CDR3 loop: CASTEGRGTEAFF. The CDR3 DNA reads TGTGCCAGCACCGAGGGGAGAGGTACTGAAGCTTTCTTT. The chain carries TRBV6-5 and TRBJ1-1; perhaps TRBD1 as D (5 bases). Per the germline V gene, CDR1 is MNHEY and CDR2 is SVGAGI. Trimming cost V 7 bases and J 5 bases, with 14 bases left between them. The CDR3 consists of 13 residues.

V is TRBV20-1 and J is TRBJ2-3; 9 nucleotides match TRBD2. This CDR3 is built from 14 residues. The germline V gene encodes CDR1 DFQATT and CDR2 SNEGSKA (reference sequence). The junction had 5 bases not matched to a gene; V was cut back by 1 base and J by 6 bases. CDR3 in DNA: TGCAGTGCTAGAGTCGGGCTAGCGGGGGATACGCAGTATTTT. This codes for CSARVGLAGDTQYF.

V and J are TRBV12-3 or TRBV12-4 and TRBJ2-7; weak D call: TRBD2 (6 bases). V was cut by 3 bases and J by 6 bases, with 12 bases left in between. There are 13 residues in the CDR3. CDR3 sequence (DNA): TGTGCCAGCAGTTTGGGGGGTCAGGGCGAGCAGTACTTC. As protein: CASSLGGQGEQYF.

The rearrangement uses TRBV3-1 and TRBJ1-2; 9 nucleotides align to TRBD1. The length of the CDR3 is 16 residues. The ends lost 2 bases at V and 4 bases at J; junction bases unmatched: 8. The germline V gene encodes CDR1 LGHDT and CDR2 YNNKEL (reference sequence). The CDR3 sequence is CASSQSATGGAYGYTF. The DNA of the CDR3 is TGTGCCAGCAGCCAAAGTGCGACAGGGGGAGCCTATGGCTACACCTTC.

The chain is built from TRBV29-1 and TRBJ1-2; D is undetermined. From germline, CDR1 is SQVTM and CDR2 ANQGSEA. The length of the CDR3 is 13 residues. Trimming shortened V by 6 bases and J by 5 bases, and 16 bases separated the two germline ends. The CDR3 loop is CSVATTVGYGYTF. In DNA form, the CDR3 reads TGCAGCGTAGCCACTACGGTAGGGTATGGCTACACCTTC.

The sample holds a few counts of this clonotype. This chain joins TRBV20-1 and TRBJ2-7; D is possibly TRBD2 (5 bases). Germline V gives CDR1 DFQATT, CDR2 SNEGSKA (reference sequence). This CDR3 spans 13 amino acids. The ends were cut back, 3 bases at V and 2 bases at J, with 11 bases in the middle. The CDR3 spells CSASPPSPYEQYF. The CDR3 DNA reads as TGCAGTGCTAGCCCCCCTAGCCCCTACGAGCAGTACTTC.